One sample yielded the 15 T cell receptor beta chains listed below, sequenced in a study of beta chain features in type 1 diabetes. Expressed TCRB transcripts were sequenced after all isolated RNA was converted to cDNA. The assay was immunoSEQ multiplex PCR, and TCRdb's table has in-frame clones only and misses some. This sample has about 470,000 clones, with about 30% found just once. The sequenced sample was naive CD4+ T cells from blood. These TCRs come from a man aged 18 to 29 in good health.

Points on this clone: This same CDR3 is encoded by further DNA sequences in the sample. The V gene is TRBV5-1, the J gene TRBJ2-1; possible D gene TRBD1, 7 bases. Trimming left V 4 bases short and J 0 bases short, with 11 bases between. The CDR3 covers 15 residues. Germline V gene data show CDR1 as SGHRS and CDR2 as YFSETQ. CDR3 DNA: TGCGCCAGCAGCCCCCAGGGGGGCTCCTACAATGAGCAGTTCTTC. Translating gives CASSPQGGSYNEQFF.

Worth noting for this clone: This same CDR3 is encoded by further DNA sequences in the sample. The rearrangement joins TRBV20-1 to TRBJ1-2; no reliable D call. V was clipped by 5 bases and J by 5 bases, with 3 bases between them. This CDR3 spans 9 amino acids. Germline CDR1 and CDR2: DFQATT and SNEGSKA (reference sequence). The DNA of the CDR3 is TGCAGTGCTGGTTATGGCTACACCTTC. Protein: CSAGYGYTF.

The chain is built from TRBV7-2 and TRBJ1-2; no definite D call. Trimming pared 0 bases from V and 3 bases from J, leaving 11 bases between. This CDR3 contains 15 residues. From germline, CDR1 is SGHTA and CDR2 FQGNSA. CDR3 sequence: CASSLAGPRDYGYTF. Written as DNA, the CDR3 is TGTGCCAGCAGCTTAGCTGGGCCTAGGGACTATGGCTACACCTTC. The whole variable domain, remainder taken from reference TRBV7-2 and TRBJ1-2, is GAGVSQSPSNKVTEKGKDVELRCDPISGHTALYWYRQSLGQGLEFLIYFQGNSAPDKSGLPSDRFSAERTGGSVSTLTIQRTQQEDSAVYLCASSLAGPRDYGYTFGSGTRLTVV.

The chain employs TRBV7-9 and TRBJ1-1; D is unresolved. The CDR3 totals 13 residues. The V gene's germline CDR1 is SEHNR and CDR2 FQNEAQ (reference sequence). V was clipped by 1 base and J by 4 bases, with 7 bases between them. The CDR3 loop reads CASSLGGVTEAFF. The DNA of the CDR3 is TGTGCCAGCAGCTTAGGCGGGGTCACTGAAGCTTTCTTT.

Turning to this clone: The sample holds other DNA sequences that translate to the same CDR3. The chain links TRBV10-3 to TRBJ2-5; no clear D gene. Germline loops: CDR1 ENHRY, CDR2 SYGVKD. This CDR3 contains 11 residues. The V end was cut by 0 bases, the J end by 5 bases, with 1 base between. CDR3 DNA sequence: TGTGCCATCAGTGAGTCTGAGACCCAGTACTTC. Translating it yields CAISESETQYF.

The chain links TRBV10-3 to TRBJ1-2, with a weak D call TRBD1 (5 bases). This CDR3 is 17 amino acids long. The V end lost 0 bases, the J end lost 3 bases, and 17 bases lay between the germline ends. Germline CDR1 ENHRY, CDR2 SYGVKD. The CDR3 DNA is TGTGCCATCAGTGAGTCGGGAGCCCTAGGGGCTTACTATGGCTACACCTTC. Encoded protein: CAISESGALGAYYGYTF.

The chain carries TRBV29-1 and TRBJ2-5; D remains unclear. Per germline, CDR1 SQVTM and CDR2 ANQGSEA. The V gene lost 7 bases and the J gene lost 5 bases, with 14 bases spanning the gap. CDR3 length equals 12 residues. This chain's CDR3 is CSATEGTETQYF. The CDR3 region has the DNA TGCAGCGCCACTGAAGGCACGGAGACCCAGTACTTC.

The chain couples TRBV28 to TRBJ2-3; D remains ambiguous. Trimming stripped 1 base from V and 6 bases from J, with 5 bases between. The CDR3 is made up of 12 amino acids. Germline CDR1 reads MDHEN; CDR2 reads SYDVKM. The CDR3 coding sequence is TGTGCCAGCAGTTTATATCGTGATACGCAGTATTTT. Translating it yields CASSLYRDTQYF.

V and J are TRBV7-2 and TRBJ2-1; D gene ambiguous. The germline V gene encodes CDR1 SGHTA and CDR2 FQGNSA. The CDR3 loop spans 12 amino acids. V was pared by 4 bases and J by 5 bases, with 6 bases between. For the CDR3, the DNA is TGTGCCAGCAGCTGGAGAAACAATGAGCAGTTCTTC. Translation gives CASSWRNNEQFF.

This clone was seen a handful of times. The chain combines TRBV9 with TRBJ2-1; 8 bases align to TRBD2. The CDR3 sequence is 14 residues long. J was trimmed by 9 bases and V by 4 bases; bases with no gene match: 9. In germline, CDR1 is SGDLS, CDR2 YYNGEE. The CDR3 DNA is TGTGCCAGCAGCTTCCGTAGCGGGAAGGGTGAGCAGTTCTTC. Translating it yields CASSFRSGKGEQFF.

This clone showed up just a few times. CDR3 coding DNA: TGCGCCAGCAGCTTGGTGGGGACAAGCCAAGAGACCCAGTACTTC. This encodes CASSLVGTSQETQYF. V and J are TRBV5-1 and TRBJ2-5, with D perhaps matching TRBD1 (6 bases). CDR1 is SGHRS and CDR2 is YFSETQ in the germline V gene. The CDR3 has 15 residues. V dropped 0 bases and J dropped 1 base, with 10 bases sitting between them.

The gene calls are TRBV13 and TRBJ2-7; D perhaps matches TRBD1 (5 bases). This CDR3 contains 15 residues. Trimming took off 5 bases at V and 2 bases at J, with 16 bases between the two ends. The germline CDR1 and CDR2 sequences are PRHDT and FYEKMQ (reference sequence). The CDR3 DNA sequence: TGTGCCAGCAGCCAGGGCGGACGGGCCCCCTACGAGCAGTACTTC. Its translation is CASSQGGRAPYEQYF.

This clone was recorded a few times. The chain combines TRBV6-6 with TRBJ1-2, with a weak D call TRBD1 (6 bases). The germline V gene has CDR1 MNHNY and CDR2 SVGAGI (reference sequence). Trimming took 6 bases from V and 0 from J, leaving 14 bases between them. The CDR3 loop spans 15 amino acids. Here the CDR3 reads CASSSLRQANYGYTF. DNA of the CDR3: TGTGCCAGCAGCTCCCTCAGACAGGCTAACTATGGCTACACCTTC.

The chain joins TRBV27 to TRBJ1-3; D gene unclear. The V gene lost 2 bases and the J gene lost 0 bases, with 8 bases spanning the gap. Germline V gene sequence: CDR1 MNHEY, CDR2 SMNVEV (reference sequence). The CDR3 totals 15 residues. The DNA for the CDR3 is TGTGCCAGCAGTTTAGGGTTAGGCTCTGGAAACACCATATATTTT. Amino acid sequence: CASSLGLGSGNTIYF.

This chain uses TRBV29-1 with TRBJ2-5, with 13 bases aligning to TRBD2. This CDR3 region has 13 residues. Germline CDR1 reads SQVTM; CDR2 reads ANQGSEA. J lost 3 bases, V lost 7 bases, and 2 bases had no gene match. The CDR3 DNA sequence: TGCAGCGCCGGACTAGCGGGAGAAGAGACCCAGTACTTC. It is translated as CSAGLAGEETQYF.